This T cell receptor beta chain was retrieved from a study of T-cell reconstitution after alpha-beta-depleted transplantation in children. Per germline, CDR1 MDHEN and CDR2 SYDVKM. Between the trimmed V and J ends, which lost 6 bases and 6 bases, there was a span of 15 bases. The CDR3 covers 13 residues. Preparation of the TCRbeta library was carried out with unique molecular identifiers. TCRdb reprocessed the PCR reads via MiXCR and lists one record per CDR3 protein. The sample has 150,000 to 200,000 distinct CDR3 sequences, roughly 6.8% seen once. This clonotype was picked up many times. The TCR originated in a human donor who donated a stem cell graft to a child with Wiskott-Aldrich syndrome. Sequenced here: PBMCs from the stem cell graft donor, sampled from the stem cell graft. The chain recombines TRBV28 with TRBJ2-7; D is unclear. For the CDR3, the DNA is TGTGCCAGCAGGTCGAGCTGGGATACCGAGCAGTACTTC. This sequence encodes CASRSSWDTEQYF.